The 22 T cell receptor beta chains given below trace back to one sample, sequenced in a study of tumor-infiltrating lymphocytes in primary liver carcinoma. From approximately 550 ng of total RNA, TCR beta-specific cDNA was reverse-transcribed using a constant-region primer. TCR beta libraries came from three nested multiplex PCR rounds using slightly modified ARM-PCR. The opening two PCR rounds, roughly 11 cycles each, paired TRBV1-TRBV30 forward primers with a C-beta reverse primer. TCRdb re-analysed the multiplex PCR reads in MiXCR, keeping a single row per CDR3 protein. The sample lists nearly 50,000 distinct CDR3 sequences, about 68% seen once, with about 30% in the top ten. Starting material for RNA and DNA co-extraction consisted of roughly 17-31 mg of unsorted bulk tissue. Specimen: liver tumor tissue from sampling region 3. The sample's subset: tumor region T3, left-lateral pole. These receptors were collected from a middle-aged man with primary liver carcinoma and hepatitis B virus infection.

A note on this clonotype: At one of its ends the junction is not consistent with the germline gene, which may arise from a read error. V gene TRBV11-2 combines with J gene TRBJ1-1; 10 bases map to TRBD1. Germline lookup yields CDR1 SGHAT and CDR2 FQNNGV. This CDR3 region has 17 residues. CDR3 sequence reads: CTSSRIRGQGFGTEAFF. The CDR3, as DNA: TGTACCAGCAGCCGAATTAGGGGACAGGGGTTCGGCACTGAAGCTTTCTTT.

This clonotype was counted only a few times. A clone one base away is much larger, so this may be a read error. The J gene is TRBJ2-7, the V gene TRBV13, with TRBD2 matching 13 bases. Germline trimming cut 4 bases from V and 3 bases from J; bases unmatched to any gene: 6. In germline, CDR1 is PRHDT, CDR2 FYEKMQ (reference sequence). This CDR3 has 16 residues. The CDR3, as DNA: TGTGCCAGCAGCTCTGACGGGACTAGCGGGAACTACGAGCAGTACTTC. Translated, it gives CASSSDGTSGNYEQYF.

On this clonotype: The junction shows a germline mismatch at one end, possibly a read error. The chain links TRBV11-3 to TRBJ2-1, with unresolved D. Germline V gene lookup returns CDR1 SGHNT and CDR2 YENEEA. The CDR3 consists of 15 residues. The DNA of the CDR3 is TGTGCCTGCAACTTAAATTTAGTAGGATACACTGAGCAGTTCTTC. Translated: CACNLNLVGYTEQFF.

The chain links TRBV11-2 to TRBJ2-1; D gene uncertain. The CDR3 contains 13 residues. Looked up from germline, CDR1 is SGHAT and CDR2 is FQNNGV. CDR3 coding DNA: TGTGTCGGCTGCTTAAATGATGCCTATGAGCAGTTCTTC. It is translated as CVGCLNDAYEQFF.

The genes are TRBV20-1 and TRBJ2-3; 13 bases agree with TRBD2. Per germline, CDR1 DFQATT and CDR2 SNEGSKA (reference sequence). The V and J ends lost 5 bases and 2 bases, in that order; junction bases with no gene match: 4. The CDR3 length is 15 residues. This chain's CDR3 is CSAGLAGADTDTQYF. Here the CDR3 DNA reads TGCAGTGCTGGACTAGCGGGGGCCGACACAGATACGCAGTATTTT.

A note on this clonotype: One junction end disagrees with the germline gene, perhaps due to a read error. V usage is TRBV4-1 and J usage is TRBJ2-2, with D possibly being TRBD2 (6 bases). The V gene's germline CDR1 is MGHRA and CDR2 YSYEKL. This CDR3 has 15 residues. CDR3 bases: TGCGCCAGCAGCCAAGACCACGGGGGAACCGGGGAACTGCTTTTT. Protein sequence: CASSQDHGGTGELLF.

On this clonotype: At one end, the junction sequence differs from germline, possibly due to a read error. The V and J genes are TRBV11-2 and TRBJ2-1; unclear D gene. Germline CDR1 SGHAT, CDR2 FQNNGV. The CDR3 extends over 13 amino acids. CDR3 protein: CASRLNDAYEQFF. In DNA form, the CDR3 reads TGTGCCAGCAGGTTAAATGATGCTTATGAACAGTTCTTC.

Turning to this clonotype: The junction and the germline gene differ at one end; a read error may be behind it. The chain has TRBV6-5 and TRBJ2-2; D not certain. This CDR3 has 15 amino acids. Germline CDR1 MNHEY, CDR2 SVGAGI. CDR3 sequence (DNA): TGTCCCAGCAGCTACGCAGTGGACGGCACTGGGGAGCTGTTTTTT. Its translation: CPSSYAVDGTGELFF.

V and J are TRBV11-2 and TRBJ2-2, with 9 nucleotides matching TRBD1. Trimming took 5 bases from V and 6 from J; bases not matched to a gene: 13. This CDR3 is 17 amino acids long. Germline V gene sequence: CDR1 SGHAT, CDR2 FQNNGV. CDR3 bases: TGTGCCAGCAGCATTGGTCGGGACAGGGTCGGCGCCGGGGAGCTGTTTTTT. Its translation is CASSIGRDRVGAGELFF.

By proportion, this clonotype is medium-sized. The V call is TRBV11-1, the J call TRBJ2-7; D possibly corresponds to TRBD1 (6 bases). CDR3 size: 13 residues. Germline CDR1 reads SGHAT; CDR2 reads FQDESV (reference sequence). V lost 5 bases and J lost 5, with 13 bases in between. The CDR3, as DNA: TGTGCCAGCAGCCGCCAGGGGTTTAACGAGCAGTACTTC. Translation gives CASSRQGFNEQYF. The complete variable domain, with remaining parts taken from reference TRBV11-1 and TRBJ2-7, reads EAEVAQSPRYKITEKSQAVAFWCDPISGHATLYWYRQILGQGPELLVQFQDESVVDDSQLPKDRFSAERLKGVDSTLKIQPAELGDSAMYLCASSRQGFNEQYFGPGTRLTVT.

Points on this clonotype: At one end, the junction sequence differs from germline, possibly due to a read error. The chain links TRBV29-1 to TRBJ2-1; 11 bases agree with TRBD1. There are 12 residues in the CDR3. Germline loops: CDR1 SQVTM, CDR2 ANQGSEA. CDR3: CSVRTGGGEQIF. Here the CDR3 DNA reads TGCAGCGTTCGGACAGGGGGCGGTGAGCAGATCTTC.

The V and J genes are TRBV28 and TRBJ2-7; 7 bases match TRBD2. V trimming: 7 bases; J trimming: 10 bases; junction bases outside the gene matches: 10. This CDR3 contains 12 residues. The germline V gene has CDR1 MDHEN and CDR2 SYDVKM. The CDR3 protein is CASNSLAGVQYF. DNA for the CDR3: TGTGCCAGCAATTCCCTGGCGGGAGTACAGTACTTC.

This clonotype appeared many times. V and J are TRBV6-1 and TRBJ2-7, with D perhaps TRBD1 (5 bases). Germline CDR1 MNHNS, CDR2 SASEGT. V gave up 5 bases and J gave up 6 bases, with 20 bases separating them. The length of the CDR3 is 15 residues. CDR3 DNA: TGTGCCAGCAGTAGGCAGGGCTTCGAGTCGGGCGAGCAGTACTTC. As protein: CASSRQGFESGEQYF.

Points on this clonotype: Likely a read error: the CDR3 ends without its conserved phenylalanine or tryptophan. The chain recombines TRBV11-2 with TRBJ2-5, with a possible D match to TRBD2 (6 bases). With 6 bases removed from V and 0 bases from J, the gap between germline ends came to 17 bases. The CDR3 consists of 16 residues. Germline V gene lookup returns CDR1 SGHAT and CDR2 FQNNGV. The CDR3 nucleotides are TGTGCCAGCAGATCCCGGGACTCAGCCCACCAAGAGACCCAGTACTAT. Residues: CASRSRDSAHQETQYY.

As to this clonotype: A much bigger clone sits one base away, suggesting this may be a read error. This chain connects TRBV28 to TRBJ1-1; no definite D call. Germline V gives CDR1 MDHEN, CDR2 SYDVKM. V dropped 5 bases and J dropped 7 bases, with 14 bases sitting between them. The CDR3 is 13 residues long. CDR3 nucleotide sequence: TGTGCCAGCAGTATGAGGACCGTTAATGAAGCTTTCTTT. Encoded protein: CASSMRTVNEAFF.

This clonotype has at least ten counts. The chain links TRBV6-5 to TRBJ2-3; possibly TRBD2 for D (6 bases). Germline CDR1 MNHEY, CDR2 SVGAGI. The V end was cut by 3 bases, the J end by 4 bases, with 8 bases between. CDR3 size: 13 residues. CDR3 nucleotides: TGTGCCAGCAGTTATAGCGGAGCAGATACGCAGTATTTT. Translation: CASSYSGADTQYF.

Remarks on this clonotype: The junction and the germline gene differ at one end; a read error may be behind it. The chain has TRBV11-2 and TRBJ2-5; D possibly uses TRBD1 or TRBD2 (5 bases each). Germline lookup yields CDR1 SGHAT and CDR2 FQNNGV. The CDR3 extends over 13 amino acids. The CDR3 here is CASSLDFMGTQCF. In DNA, the CDR3 is TGTGCCAGCAGCTTAGATTTTATGGGGACCCAGTGCTTC.

The CDR3 bases are TGTGCCAGCAGCGTAGGACAGTCGGGCAATCAGCCCCAGTATTTT. The encoded protein is CASSVGQSGNQPQYF. The genes are TRBV9 and TRBJ1-5; D might be TRBD1 (5 bases). The J call could be wrong; TRBJ2-3 is a better fit for the DNA end. Germline lookup yields CDR1 SGDLS and CDR2 YYNGEE. The length of the CDR3 is 15 residues.

In the case of this clonotype: The CDR3 carries no conserved terminal phenylalanine or tryptophan, so it likely arises from a read error. V gene TRBV7-8 combines with J gene TRBJ2-2; D unclear. This CDR3 spans 16 amino acids. V lost 5 bases and J 2 bases, leaving 15 bases between the germline ends. In germline, CDR1 is SGHVS, CDR2 FQNEAQ. CDR3 nucleotides: TGTGCCAGCAGCCGAGGCCCCGCCCGAAACACCGGGGAGCTGTTTATT. Encoded protein: CASSRGPARNTGELFI.

This clonotype was found many times. This chain links TRBV29-1 with TRBJ2-1; D is unresolved. The CDR3 totals 12 residues. Trimming removed 3 bases from V and 6 bases from J, with 9 bases in between. Germline V CDR1 and CDR2: SQVTM, ANQGSEA. The CDR3 loop reads CSVDQESNEQFF. The CDR3 DNA is TGCAGCGTTGATCAGGAATCCAATGAGCAGTTCTTC.

Remarks on this clonotype: The junction differs from germline at one of its ends, possibly a read error. J is TRBJ2-1 and V is TRBV6-1; TRBD2 matches 10 bases. The CDR3 extends over 18 amino acids. The germline V gene encodes CDR1 MNHNS and CDR2 SASEGT. In nucleotides, the CDR3 is TGTGCCAGCAGTGAAGCCTACCCCGGGACTAGCGTCTACAATGAGCAGTTTTTC. Its protein product is CASSEAYPGTSVYNEQFF.

This clonotype has only a few counts. One end of the junction does not line up with germline, which may come from a read error. The chain links TRBV11-2 to TRBJ2-7; no clear D. Germline V gene data show CDR1 as SGHAT and CDR2 as FQNNGV. This CDR3 comprises 15 residues. CDR3 region: CASSISVGISYGQYF. CDR3 nucleotide sequence: TGTGCCAGTAGCATATCTGTGGGAATATCCTACGGGCAGTACTTC.